One T cell receptor beta chain is described in this entry. Its antigen is as yet unknown. The cohort excluded patients with autoimmune disease history or systemic immunosuppression. The assay was immunoSEQ multiplex PCR, and TCRdb's table has in-frame clones only and misses some. The sample lists about 27,000 clones; about 70% were seen once. These data originate in a study of OX40 agonist ivuxolimab in advanced cancers. Study-level background: Partial responses were recorded for three patients, including one with hepatocellular carcinoma and two with cutaneous melanoma.

General study results and limits: Some nonresponders additionally presented with little normalized T-cell clonal expansion.

Sequences were derived from CD4+ or CD8+ T cells sorted from blood, sampled in a trial of the OX40 agonist ivuxolimab. The source is an adult with an advanced solid tumor such as melanoma, head and neck, liver or kidney cancer.

CDR3: CASSNRGGYENTEAFF. The CDR3 coding sequence is TGCGCCAGCAGCAACAGGGGGGGATATGAAAACACTGAAGCTTTCTTT. The chain joins TRBV5-1 to TRBJ1-1; 8 positions agree with TRBD1. The CDR3 runs 16 residues. V lost 4 bases, J lost 2 bases, and 10 bases stayed unmatched. Germline CDR1 and CDR2: SGHRS and YFSETQ.